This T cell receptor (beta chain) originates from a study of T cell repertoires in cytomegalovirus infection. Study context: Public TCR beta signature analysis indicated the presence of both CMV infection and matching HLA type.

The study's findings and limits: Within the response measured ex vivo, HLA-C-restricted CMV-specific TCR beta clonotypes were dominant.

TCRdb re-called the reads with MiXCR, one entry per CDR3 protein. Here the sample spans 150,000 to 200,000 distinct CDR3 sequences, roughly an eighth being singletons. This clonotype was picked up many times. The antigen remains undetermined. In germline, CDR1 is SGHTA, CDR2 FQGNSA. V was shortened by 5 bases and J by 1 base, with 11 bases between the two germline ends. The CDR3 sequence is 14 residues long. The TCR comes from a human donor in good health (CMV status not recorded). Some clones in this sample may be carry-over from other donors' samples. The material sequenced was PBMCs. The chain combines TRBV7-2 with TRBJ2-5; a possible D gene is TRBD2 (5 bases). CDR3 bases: TGTGCCAGCAGCCCCTTCGGGATCCAAGAGACCCAGTACTTC. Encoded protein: CASSPFGIQETQYF.